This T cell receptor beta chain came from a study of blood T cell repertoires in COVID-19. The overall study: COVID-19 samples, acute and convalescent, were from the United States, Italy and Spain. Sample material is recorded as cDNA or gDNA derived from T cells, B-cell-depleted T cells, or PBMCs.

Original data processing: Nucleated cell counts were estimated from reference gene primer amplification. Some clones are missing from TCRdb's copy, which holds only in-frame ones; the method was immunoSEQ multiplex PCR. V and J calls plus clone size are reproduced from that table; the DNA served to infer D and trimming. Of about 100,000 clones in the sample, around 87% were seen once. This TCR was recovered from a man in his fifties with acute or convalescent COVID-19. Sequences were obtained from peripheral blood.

CDR3 loop: CASSPPGRAAGYTF. DNA of the CDR3: TGTGCCAGCAGTCCGCCGGGCAGGGCGGCTGGCTACACCTTC. The chain carries TRBV27 and TRBJ1-2; D might be TRBD1 (5 bases). The V gene's germline CDR1 is MNHEY and CDR2 SMNVEV (reference sequence). The CDR3 has 14 residues. V lost 5 bases to trimming and J lost 7 bases, with 17 bases between them.